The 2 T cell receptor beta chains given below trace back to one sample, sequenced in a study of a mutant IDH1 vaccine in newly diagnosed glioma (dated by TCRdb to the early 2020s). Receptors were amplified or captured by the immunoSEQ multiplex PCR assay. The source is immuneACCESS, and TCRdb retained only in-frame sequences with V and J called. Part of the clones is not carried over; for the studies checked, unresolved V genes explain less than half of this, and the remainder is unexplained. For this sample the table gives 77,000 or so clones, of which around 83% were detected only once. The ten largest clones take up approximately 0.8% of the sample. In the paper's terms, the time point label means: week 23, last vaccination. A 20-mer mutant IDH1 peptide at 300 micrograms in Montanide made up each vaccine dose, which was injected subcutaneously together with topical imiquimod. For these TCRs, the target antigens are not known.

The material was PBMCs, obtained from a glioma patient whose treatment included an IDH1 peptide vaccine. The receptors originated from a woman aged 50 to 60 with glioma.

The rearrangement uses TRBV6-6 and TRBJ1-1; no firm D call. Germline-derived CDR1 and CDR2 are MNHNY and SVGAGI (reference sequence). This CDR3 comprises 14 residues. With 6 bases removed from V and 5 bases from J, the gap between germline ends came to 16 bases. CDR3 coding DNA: TGTGCCAGCAGAGGCACGAGCCCCAGTACTGAAGCTTTCTTT. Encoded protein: CASRGTSPSTEAFF.

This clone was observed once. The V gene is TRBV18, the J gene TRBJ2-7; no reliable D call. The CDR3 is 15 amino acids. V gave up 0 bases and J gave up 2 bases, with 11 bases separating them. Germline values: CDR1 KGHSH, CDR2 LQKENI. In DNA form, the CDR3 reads TGTGCCAGCTCACCACCGGCAAAATCCCCCTACGAGCAGTACTTC. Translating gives CASSPPAKSPYEQYF.